This TCR beta chain comes out of a study of Tregs in tolerant kidney transplant recipients. Study conclusions and caveats: Findings come from small patient numbers and require larger validation. The most relevant donor-specific Treg TCRbeta repertoire apparently came from expansion with activated donor B cells. Biological reproducibility was not directly addressed in this study.

Points on this clone: Its specificity is not known.

CD4+CD25+CD127- Tregs, CD4+CD25- non-Tregs, CD4 and CD8 cells were sorted. CDR3 size: 12 residues. Profiled with immunoSEQ multiplex PCR; TCRdb holds only in-frame clones, not every one. The sample shows about 240,000 clones, 65% to 85% of them seen only once. The genes are TRBV21-1 and TRBJ1-2; TRBD1, as called in the table, went unchecked against the DNA. TRBV21-1 is termed a pseudogene. Sequencing was performed on CD4+ T cells from blood. The clonotype originates from a human donor in good health. CDR3 sequence reads: CASRPQGAGYTF. The CDR3 DNA is TGTGCCAGCAGGCCACAGGGGGCTGGCTACACCTTC.